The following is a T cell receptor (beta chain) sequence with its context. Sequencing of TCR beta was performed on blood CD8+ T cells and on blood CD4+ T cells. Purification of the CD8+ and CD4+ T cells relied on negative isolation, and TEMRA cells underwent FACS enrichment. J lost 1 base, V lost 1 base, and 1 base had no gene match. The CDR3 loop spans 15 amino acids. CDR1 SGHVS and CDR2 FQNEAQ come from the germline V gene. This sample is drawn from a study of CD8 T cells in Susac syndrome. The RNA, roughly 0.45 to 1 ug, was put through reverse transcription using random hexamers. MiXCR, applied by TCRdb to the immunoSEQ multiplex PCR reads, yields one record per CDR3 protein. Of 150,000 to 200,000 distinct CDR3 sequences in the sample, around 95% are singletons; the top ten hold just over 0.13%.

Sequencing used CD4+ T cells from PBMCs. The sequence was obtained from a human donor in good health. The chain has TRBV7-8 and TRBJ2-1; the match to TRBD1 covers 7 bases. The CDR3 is CASSLEQGSYNEQFF. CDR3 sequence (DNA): TGTGCCAGCAGCTTAGAACAGGGGTCCTACAATGAGCAGTTCTTC.